Below, 13 T cell receptor beta chains from the same sample are listed, as sequenced in a study of cytomegalovirus exposure and HLA in healthy donors. Profiled with immunoSEQ multiplex PCR; TCRdb holds only in-frame clones, not every one. In the table there are more than 85,000 clones, about 90% of which are singletons. The sample consisted of PBMCs. These receptors were taken from a young woman in good health and CMV-seronegative.

The CDR3 DNA sequence: TGTGCCAGCAGCACGAAGGGGATCTCCTACGAGCAGTACTTC. Protein: CASSTKGISYEQYF. The chain carries TRBV7-9 and TRBJ2-7, with D possibly being TRBD1 (5 bases). The CDR3 covers 14 residues. CDR1 and CDR2 (germline): SEHNR, FQNEAQ (reference sequence). V shed 5 bases and J shed 0 bases, with 11 bases lying between them. The whole variable domain, remainder taken from reference TRBV7-9 and TRBJ2-7, is DTGVSQNPRHKITKRGQNVTFRCDPISEHNRLYWYRQTLGQGPEFLTYFQNEAQLEKSRLLSDRFSAERPKGSFSTLEIQRTEQGDSAMYLCASSTKGISYEQYFGPGTRLTVT.

The V and J genes are TRBV7-2 and TRBJ1-5; TRBD1 matches 9 bases. Losses at the gene ends were 5 bases for V and 7 bases for J; bases not matched to a gene: 21. This CDR3 is built from 19 residues. Looked up from germline, CDR1 is SGHTA and CDR2 is FQGNSA. CDR3 sequence reads: CASSPSRDRVQEVNQPQHF. DNA for the CDR3: TGTGCCAGCAGCCCTTCCCGGGACAGGGTACAGGAGGTAAACCAGCCCCAGCATTTT. The full variable domain, in which reference TRBV7-2 and TRBJ1-5 provide the parts outside the CDR3, is GAGVSQSPSNKVTEKGKDVELRCDPISGHTALYWYRQSLGQGLEFLIYFQGNSAPDKSGLPSDRFSAERTGGSVSTLTIQRTQQEDSAVYLCASSPSRDRVQEVNQPQHFGDGTRLSIL.

V usage is TRBV4-3 and J usage is TRBJ1-4; 8 nucleotides align to TRBD1. Germline V lookup: CDR1 LGHNA, CDR2 YSLEER. V lost 0 bases to trimming and J lost 6 bases; unmatched junction nucleotides: 3. The CDR3 consists of 15 residues. DNA for the CDR3: TGCGCCAGCAGCCAAGAGGACAGGGAGGATGAAAAACTGTTTTTT. This translates into CASSQEDREDEKLFF.

The chain recombines TRBV10-3 with TRBJ2-7, with TRBD2 as a possible D gene (5 bases). Trimming pared 3 bases from V and 0 bases from J, leaving 12 bases between. CDR1 and CDR2 from the germline V gene are ENHRY and SYGVKD. The CDR3 has 15 amino acids. The CDR3 region is CAISDPGSSSYEQYF. CDR3 in DNA: TGTGCCATCAGTGACCCGGGGAGTAGCTCCTACGAGCAGTACTTC.

This chain connects TRBV7-8 to TRBJ1-1; unclear D gene. The germline V gene encodes CDR1 SGHVS and CDR2 FQNEAQ. The germline V and J ends were trimmed by 0 bases and 4 bases, with 12 bases remaining between them. The CDR3 totals 15 residues. CDR3 in DNA: TGTGCCAGCAGCTTAGCGGGTGAGGAGGGCACTGAAGCTTTCTTT. The encoded protein is CASSLAGEEGTEAFF.

This clone was picked up one time. The CDR3 loop is CASFARRDSGYTF. The CDR3 DNA sequence: TGTGCCAGCTTCGCACGCCGCGATTCGGGCTACACCTTC. The chain has TRBV28 and TRBJ1-2, with D unclear. V was trimmed by 8 bases and J by 8 bases, leaving 18 bases between them. Per the germline V gene, CDR1 is MDHEN and CDR2 is SYDVKM. The CDR3 is made up of 13 amino acids.

CDR3 DNA: TGTGCCAGCAGTTTATCGGGAGCGGGCAAAGCTACGCAGTATTTT. This translates into CASSLSGAGKATQYF. The genes are TRBV27 and TRBJ2-3; possible D gene TRBD2, 6 bases. V was clipped by 0 bases and J by 8 bases, with 15 bases between them. CDR3 length equals 15 residues. CDR1 and CDR2 (germline): MNHEY, SMNVEV (reference sequence).

This clone was observed once. The chain carries TRBV19 and TRBJ1-3; a possible D gene is TRBD1 (5 bases). V lost 8 bases to trimming and J lost 0 bases, with 17 bases between them. Germline V gene data show CDR1 as LNHDA and CDR2 as SQIVND (reference sequence). The CDR3 has 16 residues. The CDR3 DNA sequence: TGTGCCAGTCGGGGGGGGAGAACTTACTCTGGAAACACCATATATTTT. Its translation: CASRGGRTYSGNTIYF. Combining the CDR3 with reference TRBV19 and TRBJ1-3 gives the whole variable domain DGGITQSPKYLFRKEGQNVTLSCEQNLNHDAMYWYRQDPGQGLRLIYYSQIVNDFQKGDIAEGYSVSREKKESFPLTVTSAQKNPTAFYLCASRGGRTYSGNTIYFGEGSWLTVV.

V is TRBV28 and J is TRBJ2-7; unclear D gene. Trimming removed 7 bases from V and 1 base from J, with 14 bases in between. Germline V gene data show CDR1 as MDHEN and CDR2 as SYDVKM. CDR3 length: 14 amino acids. The CDR3 bases are TGTGCCAGCATGTCCCAGGAACAGTCCTACGAGCAGTACTTC. Translation: CASMSQEQSYEQYF.

This clone has a single count. The chain joins TRBV7-9 to TRBJ1-1; D unresolved. Trimming left V 2 bases short and J 3 bases short, with 10 bases between. The V gene's germline CDR1 is SEHNR and CDR2 FQNEAQ (reference sequence). The CDR3 covers 14 residues. As DNA, the CDR3 is TGTGCCAGCAGCTTACGGGAGGATTACACTGAAGCTTTCTTT. This encodes CASSLREDYTEAFF.

This clone was recorded once. The V and J genes are TRBV6-5 and TRBJ2-7, with D possibly matching TRBD1 (7 bases). The CDR3 runs 15 residues. Per the germline V gene, CDR1 is MNHEY and CDR2 is SVGAGI. Trimming stripped 0 bases from V and 4 bases from J, with 13 bases between. The CDR3 sequence: CASSYSGGQYYEQYF. The DNA for the CDR3 is TGTGCCAGCAGTTACTCGGGGGGACAGTATTACGAGCAGTACTTC.

The J gene is TRBJ1-4, the V gene TRBV5-4; TRBD1 agrees at 7 bases. Germline V gene lookup returns CDR1 SGHNT and CDR2 YYREEE (reference sequence). V trimming: 1 base; J trimming: 7 bases; junction bases outside the gene matches: 13. This CDR3 contains 17 residues. The CDR3 sequence: CASSLSGGGGGSEKLFF. The CDR3 DNA follows: TGTGCCAGCAGCTTGTCTGGAGGGGGCGGAGGTAGTGAAAAACTGTTTTTT.

This chain connects TRBV14 to TRBJ2-5; possibly TRBD2 for D (6 bases). From germline, CDR1 is SGHDN and CDR2 FVKESK. The CDR3 contains 13 residues. V dropped 3 bases and J dropped 2 bases, with 7 bases sitting between them. CDR3 sequence reads: CASSQGLQETQYF. The CDR3 nucleotides are TGTGCCAGCAGCCAGGGACTTCAAGAGACCCAGTACTTC.